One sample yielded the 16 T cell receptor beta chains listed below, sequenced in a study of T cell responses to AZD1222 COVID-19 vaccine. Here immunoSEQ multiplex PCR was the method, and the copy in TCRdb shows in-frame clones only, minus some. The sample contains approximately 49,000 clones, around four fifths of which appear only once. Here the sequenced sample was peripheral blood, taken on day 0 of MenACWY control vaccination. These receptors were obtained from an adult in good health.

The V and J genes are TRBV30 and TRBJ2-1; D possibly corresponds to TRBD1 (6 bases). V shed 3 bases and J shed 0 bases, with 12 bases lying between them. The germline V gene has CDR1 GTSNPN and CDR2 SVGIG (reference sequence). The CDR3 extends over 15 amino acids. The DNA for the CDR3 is TGTGCCTGGAGCAACAGGGTTAGCTCCTACAATGAGCAGTTCTTC. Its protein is CAWSNRVSSYNEQFF.

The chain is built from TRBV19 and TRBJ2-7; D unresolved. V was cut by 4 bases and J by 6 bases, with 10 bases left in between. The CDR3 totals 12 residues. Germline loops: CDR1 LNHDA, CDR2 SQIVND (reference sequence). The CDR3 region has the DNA TGTGCCAGTAGTACCCCCTACAGCGAGCAGTACTTC. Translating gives CASSTPYSEQYF.

The CDR3 spells CSASPGVSGNTIYF. The CDR3 bases are TGCAGTGCTAGTCCTGGGGTTTCTGGAAACACCATATATTTT. The gene calls are TRBV20-1 and TRBJ1-3; D gene unclear. V was shortened by 3 bases and J by 1 base, with 10 bases between the two germline ends. Looked up from germline, CDR1 is DFQATT and CDR2 is SNEGSKA (reference sequence). This CDR3 region has 14 residues.

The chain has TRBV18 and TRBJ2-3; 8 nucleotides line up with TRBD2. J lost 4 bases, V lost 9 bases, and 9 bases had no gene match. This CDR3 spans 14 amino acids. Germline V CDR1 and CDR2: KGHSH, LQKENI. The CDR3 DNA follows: TGTGCCAGTCGGGGGAGCGGGAGTTCAGATACGCAGTATTTT. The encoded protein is CASRGSGSSDTQYF.

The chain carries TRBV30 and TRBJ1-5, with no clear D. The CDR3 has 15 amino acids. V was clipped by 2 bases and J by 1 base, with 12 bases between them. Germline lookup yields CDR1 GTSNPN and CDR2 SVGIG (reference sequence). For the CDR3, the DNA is TGTGCCTGGAGTCGAGGGCTGGGGAGCAATCAGCCCCAGCATTTT. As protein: CAWSRGLGSNQPQHF. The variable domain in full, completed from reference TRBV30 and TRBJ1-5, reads SQTIHQWPATLVQPVGSPLSLECTVEGTSNPNLYWYRQAAGRGLQLLFYSVGIGQISSEVPQNLSASRPQDRQFILSSKKLLLSDSGFYLCAWSRGLGSNQPQHFGDGTRLSIL.

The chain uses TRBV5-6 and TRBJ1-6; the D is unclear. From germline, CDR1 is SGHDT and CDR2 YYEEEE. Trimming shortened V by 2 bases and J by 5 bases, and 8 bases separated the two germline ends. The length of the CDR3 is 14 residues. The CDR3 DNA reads TGTGCCAGCAGCTTCCGGGCCAATAATTCACCCCTCCACTTT. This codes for CASSFRANNSPLHF.

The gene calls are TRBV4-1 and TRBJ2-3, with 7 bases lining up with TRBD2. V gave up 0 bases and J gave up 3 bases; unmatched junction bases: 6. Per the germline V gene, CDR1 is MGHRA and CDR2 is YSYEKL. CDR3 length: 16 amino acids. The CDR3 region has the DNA TGCGCCAGCAGCCAAGAGGACGGGGGGATTACAGATACGCAGTATTTT. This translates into CASSQEDGGITDTQYF.

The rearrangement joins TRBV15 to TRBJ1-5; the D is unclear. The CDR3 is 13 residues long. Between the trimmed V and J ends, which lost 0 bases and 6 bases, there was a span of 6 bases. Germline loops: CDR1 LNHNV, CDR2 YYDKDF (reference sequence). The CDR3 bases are TGTGCCACCAGCAGAGAGGAGGCTCAGCCCCAGCATTTT. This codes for CATSREEAQPQHF.

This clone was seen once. The DNA for the CDR3 is TGTGCCAGTAGTATAGAGGTCAACACTGAAGCTTTCTTT. It encodes CASSIEVNTEAFF. The gene calls are TRBV19 and TRBJ1-1, with D unclear. Looked up from germline, CDR1 is LNHDA and CDR2 is SQIVND (reference sequence). The CDR3 has 13 residues. V lost 0 bases and J 2 bases, leaving 4 bases between the germline ends.

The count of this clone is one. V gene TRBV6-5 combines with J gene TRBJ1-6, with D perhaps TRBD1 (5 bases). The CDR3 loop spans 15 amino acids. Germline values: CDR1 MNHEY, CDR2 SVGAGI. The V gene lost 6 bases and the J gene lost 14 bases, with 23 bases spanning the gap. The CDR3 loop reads CASRLATGLGVALHF. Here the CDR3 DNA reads TGTGCCAGCAGACTCGCCACAGGCTTAGGGGTAGCCCTCCACTTT.

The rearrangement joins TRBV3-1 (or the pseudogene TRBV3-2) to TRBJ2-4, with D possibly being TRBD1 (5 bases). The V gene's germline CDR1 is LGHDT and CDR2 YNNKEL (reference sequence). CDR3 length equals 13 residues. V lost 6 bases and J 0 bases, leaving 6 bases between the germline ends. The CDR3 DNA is TGTGCCAGCAGTCAGGGAGCCAAAAACATTCAGTACTTC. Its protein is CASSQGAKNIQYF.

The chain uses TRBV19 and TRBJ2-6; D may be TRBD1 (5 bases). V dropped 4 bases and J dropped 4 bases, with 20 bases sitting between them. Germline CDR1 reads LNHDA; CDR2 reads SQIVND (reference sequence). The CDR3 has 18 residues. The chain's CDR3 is CASSRGRATLEGANVLTF. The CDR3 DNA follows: TGTGCCAGTAGTAGGGGCAGGGCAACGCTGGAGGGGGCCAACGTCCTGACTTTC.

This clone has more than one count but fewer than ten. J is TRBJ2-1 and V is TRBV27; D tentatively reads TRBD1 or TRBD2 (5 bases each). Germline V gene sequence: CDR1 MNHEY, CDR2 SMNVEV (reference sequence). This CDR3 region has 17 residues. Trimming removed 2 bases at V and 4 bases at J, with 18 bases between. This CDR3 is CASSLRGPSWGYNEQFF. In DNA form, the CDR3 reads TGTGCCAGCAGTTTAAGGGGACCCAGCTGGGGTTACAATGAGCAGTTCTTC.

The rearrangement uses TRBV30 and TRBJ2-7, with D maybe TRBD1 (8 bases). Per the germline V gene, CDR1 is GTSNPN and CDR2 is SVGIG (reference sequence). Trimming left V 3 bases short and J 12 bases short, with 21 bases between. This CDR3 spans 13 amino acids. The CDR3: CAWSISGGGSLYV. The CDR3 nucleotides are TGTGCCTGGAGCATCTCAGGGGGCGGGAGTCTGTACGTC.

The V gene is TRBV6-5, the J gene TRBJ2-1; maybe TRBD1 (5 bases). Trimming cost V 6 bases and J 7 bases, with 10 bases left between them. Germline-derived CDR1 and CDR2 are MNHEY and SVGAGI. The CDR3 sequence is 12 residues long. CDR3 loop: CASRGVGNEQFF. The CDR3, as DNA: TGTGCCAGCAGAGGGGTAGGGAATGAGCAGTTCTTC.

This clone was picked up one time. The CDR3 DNA sequence: TGTGCCACCAACCACAGGGGGCCTTCTGGAAACACCATATATTTT. Translated, it gives CATNHRGPSGNTIYF. J is TRBJ1-3 and V is TRBV5-4, with 9 nucleotides matching TRBD1. Germline V gives CDR1 SGHNT, CDR2 YYREEE (reference sequence). With V trimmed by 9 bases and J by 1 base, 8 bases remained unmatched. The CDR3 sequence is 15 residues long.